Below, 24 T cell receptor beta chains from the same sample are listed, as sequenced in a study of shared clonotypes between healthy human individuals. The protocol was immunoSEQ multiplex PCR, while the TCRdb copy is restricted to in-frame clones and leaves out a portion. The sample lists over 2 million clones, around 95% occurring once. The source material was naive CD4+ T cells sorted from blood. Subset meaning: CD45RA+ positively selected. The receptors were sampled from a man aged 18 to 30 in good health.

This clone is a singleton in its sample. The rearrangement links TRBV19 to TRBJ2-4, with a possible D match to TRBD2 (6 bases). This CDR3 spans 16 amino acids. Trimming removed 5 bases from V and 3 bases from J, with 17 bases in between. CDR1 is LNHDA, CDR2 SQIVND, per germline (reference sequence). The CDR3 reads CASSETWRGGKNIQYF. CDR3 nucleotides: TGTGCCAGTAGTGAGACTTGGAGGGGAGGCAAAAACATTCAGTACTTC.

In regard to this clone: Additional DNA sequences in this sample encode the identical CDR3. The genes are TRBV5-1 and TRBJ2-7, with D perhaps TRBD1 (6 bases). The V end was cut by 2 bases, the J end by 1 base, with 7 bases between. This CDR3 region has 13 residues. Germline-derived CDR1 and CDR2 are SGHRS and YFSETQ. The CDR3 region is CASSLQGSYEQYF. As DNA, the CDR3 is TGCGCCAGCAGCTTACAGGGTTCCTACGAGCAGTACTTC. Complete variable domain (other parts from reference TRBV5-1 and TRBJ2-7): KAGVTQTPRYLIKTRGQQVTLSCSPISGHRSVSWYQQTPGQGLQFLFEYFSETQRNKGNFPGRFSGRQFSNSRSEMNVSTLELGDSALYLCASSLQGSYEQYFGPGTRLTVT.

The chain joins TRBV5-4 to TRBJ1-1; 11 nucleotides match TRBD1. The CDR3 runs 16 residues. Germline loops: CDR1 SGHNT, CDR2 YYREEE (reference sequence). V shed 0 bases, J shed 4 bases, and the junction held 5 bases outside the gene matches. DNA for the CDR3: TGTGCCAGCAGCTTGGGTTGGGACAGGGGGGTCACTGAAGCTTTCTTT. Its protein product is CASSLGWDRGVTEAFF. The whole variable domain, filled in from reference TRBV5-4 and TRBJ1-1, reads ETGVTQSPTHLIKTRGQQVTLRCSSQSGHNTVSWYQQALGQGPQFIFQYYREEENGRGNFPPRFSGLQFPNYSSELNVNALELDDSALYLCASSLGWDRGVTEAFFGQGTRLTVV.

CDR3: CASSFDGTGTDTQYF. As DNA, the CDR3 is TGTGCCAGCAGCTTCGACGGGACGGGAACAGATACGCAGTATTTT. The rearrangement joins TRBV5-8 to TRBJ2-3; tentatively, D is TRBD1 or TRBD2 (5 bases each). The CDR3 is made up of 15 amino acids. Germline V gives CDR1 SGHTS, CDR2 YDEGEE. Trimming stripped 2 bases from V and 3 bases from J, with 13 bases between.

J is TRBJ1-4 and V is TRBV4-1, with 7 positions matching TRBD1. V dropped 4 bases and J dropped 5; count of bases not matched to a gene: 4. In germline, CDR1 is MGHRA, CDR2 YSYEKL. The CDR3 has 14 residues. CDR3: CASSRDRANEKLFF. Here the CDR3 DNA reads TGCGCCAGCAGCCGTGACAGGGCGAATGAAAAACTGTTTTTT.

Notes on this clone: Other DNA sequences in the same sample also yield this CDR3. J is TRBJ2-4 and V is TRBV5-6; 8 nucleotides agree with TRBD1. V gave up 5 bases and J gave up 0 bases; unmatched junction bases: 10. The CDR3 runs 17 residues. Germline loops: CDR1 SGHDT, CDR2 YYEEEE. The CDR3 sequence is CASRGDRPRVAKNIQYF. In nucleotides, the CDR3 is TGTGCCAGCAGAGGGGACAGGCCAAGGGTAGCCAAAAACATTCAGTACTTC.

Worth noting for this clone: One end of the junction fails to match germline, which may point to a read error. CDR3 sequence reads: CASSEQGGTGTNF. CDR3 in DNA: TGTGCCAGCAGTGAGCAAGGCGGGACAGGGACGAATTTT. V and J are TRBV6-1 and TRBJ1-3, with 9 bases fitting TRBD1. Per the germline V gene, CDR1 is MNHNS and CDR2 is SASEGT. The CDR3 totals 13 residues.

The genes are TRBV6-1 and TRBJ2-6, with 8 bases identical to TRBD1. Germline assignment: CDR1 MNHNS and CDR2 SASEGT. Germline trimming cut 4 bases from V and 12 bases from J; bases unmatched to any gene: 8. This CDR3 has 14 residues. In DNA, the CDR3 is TGTGCCAGCAGTGGGGGACAGGTGCTCCCCGTCCTGACTTTC. This sequence encodes CASSGGQVLPVLTF.

The chain employs TRBV6-5 and TRBJ2-3; D is unclear. The CDR3 length is 15 residues. The germline V gene has CDR1 MNHEY and CDR2 SVGAGI. V was trimmed by 0 bases and J by 2 bases, leaving 9 bases between them. CDR3 nucleotides: TGTGCCAGCAGTTACTCGCGGCGGAACACAGATACGCAGTATTTT. It yields the protein CASSYSRRNTDTQYF.

The gene calls are TRBV11-2 and TRBJ1-4, with 8 bases fitting TRBD1. The CDR3 has 14 amino acids. V lost 3 bases, J lost 5 bases, and 2 bases stayed unmatched. Germline V gives CDR1 SGHAT, CDR2 FQNNGV. In nucleotides, the CDR3 is TGTGCCAGCAGCTTGACAGGGGTGAATGAAAAACTGTTTTTT. It codes for CASSLTGVNEKLFF.

The gene calls are TRBV19 and TRBJ2-3; unclear D gene. Germline lookup yields CDR1 LNHDA and CDR2 SQIVND (reference sequence). V gave up 5 bases and J gave up 1 base, with 13 bases separating them. The CDR3 runs 15 residues. The CDR3 DNA sequence: TGTGCCAGTAGTGGCCGTAGGTTGGGCACAGATACGCAGTATTTT. This translates into CASSGRRLGTDTQYF.

The chain uses TRBV7-6 and TRBJ2-2, with 7 bases aligning to TRBD2. The ends lost 2 bases at V and 2 bases at J; junction bases unmatched: 8. CDR1 and CDR2 (germline): SGHVS, FNYEAQ. The CDR3 is made up of 17 amino acids. This CDR3 reads CASSLWSGTTNTGELFF. Written as DNA, the CDR3 is TGTGCCAGCAGCTTATGGTCCGGGACTACCAACACCGGGGAGCTGTTTTTT.

V gene TRBV4-1 combines with J gene TRBJ2-5, with a possible D match to TRBD2 (7 bases). Germline V CDR1 and CDR2: MGHRA, YSYEKL. The CDR3 has 16 amino acids. Trimming cost V 0 bases and J 7 bases, with 18 bases left between them. Here the CDR3 DNA reads TGCGCCAGCAGCCAAGAAGTTACGGGGGGCGCGGGGACCCAGTACTTC. This codes for CASSQEVTGGAGTQYF.

The CDR3 DNA reads TGTGCCAGCATTCCGGGCAGGGGATATCAGCCCCAGCATTTT. Encoded protein: CASIPGRGYQPQHF. V and J are TRBV2 and TRBJ1-5, with a tentative D call TRBD1 (6 bases). The CDR3 length is 14 residues. Germline-derived CDR1 and CDR2 are SNHLY and FYNNEI. V was pared by 7 bases and J by 5 bases, with 15 bases between.

The chain carries TRBV11-2 and TRBJ1-1, with D tentatively TRBD1 (5 bases). The CDR3 contains 14 residues. In germline, CDR1 is SGHAT, CDR2 FQNNGV. V was shortened by 3 bases and J by 1 base, with 9 bases between the two germline ends. CDR3 region: CASSFAGSNTEAFF. In nucleotides, the CDR3 is TGTGCCAGCAGCTTTGCAGGGTCGAACACTGAAGCTTTCTTT.

This chain connects TRBV9 to TRBJ2-5; TRBD2 matches at 10 bases. Trimming at V came to 2 bases and at J to 1 base, leaving 2 bases not matched to a gene. This CDR3 has 15 amino acids. Per the germline V gene, CDR1 is SGDLS and CDR2 is YYNGEE. This CDR3 is CASSVSGGFQETQYF. The CDR3, as DNA: TGTGCCAGCAGCGTTAGCGGGGGGTTCCAAGAGACCCAGTACTTC.

This clone occurred once. The chain combines TRBV9 with TRBJ2-1; perhaps TRBD1 as D (5 bases). Germline V gene data show CDR1 as SGDLS and CDR2 as YYNGEE. Trimming removed 0 bases from V and 7 bases from J, with 17 bases in between. The CDR3 covers 16 residues. The CDR3 sequence: CASSVGRVIGENEQFF. CDR3 bases: TGTGCCAGCAGCGTAGGAAGGGTGATAGGGGAAAATGAGCAGTTCTTC.

This clone was counted a single time. The rearrangement links TRBV29-1 to TRBJ2-7, with a tentative D call TRBD2 (5 bases). The germline gives CDR1 SQVTM, CDR2 ANQGSEA. This CDR3 contains 16 residues. V was shortened by 6 bases and J by 3 bases, with 24 bases between the two germline ends. The CDR3: CSVQMRTEEVGYEQYF. The CDR3 DNA is TGCAGCGTCCAAATGAGGACGGAGGAGGTTGGCTACGAGCAGTACTTC.

J is TRBJ2-4 and V is TRBV11-2; 14 positions agree with TRBD2. J was trimmed by 6 bases and V by 5 bases; bases with no gene match: 15. Germline CDR1 reads SGHAT; CDR2 reads FQNNGV. The CDR3 covers 19 residues. For the CDR3, the DNA is TGTGCCAGCAGCGTGAACCTTTTGGGACTAGCGGGAGTGGGAAACATTCAGTACTTC. Residues: CASSVNLLGLAGVGNIQYF.

This CDR3 reads CAITQGATNYGYTF. In DNA, the CDR3 is TGTGCCATCACTCAGGGGGCGACCAACTATGGCTACACCTTC. This rearrangement joins TRBV10-3 to TRBJ1-2; 8 bases are a match to TRBD1. This CDR3 region has 14 residues. V was pared by 7 bases and J by 2 bases, with 6 bases of the junction left unmatched. Germline V CDR1 and CDR2: ENHRY, SYGVKD.

This rearrangement joins TRBV7-2 to TRBJ2-7; D remains unclear. Trimming left V 4 bases short and J 1 base short, with 14 bases between. CDR1 SGHTA and CDR2 FQGNSA come from the germline V gene. There are 15 residues in the CDR3. CDR3 in amino acids: CASSSTGSMSYEQYF. DNA of the CDR3: TGTGCCAGCAGCTCGACGGGCAGCATGTCCTACGAGCAGTACTTC.

The gene calls are TRBV25-1 and TRBJ2-1, with 13 bases fitting TRBD2. The CDR3 contains 16 residues. Trimming cost V 5 bases and J 4 bases; bases outside gene matches: 5. The germline V gene encodes CDR1 MGHDK and CDR2 SYGVNS. The DNA of the CDR3 is TGTGCCAGCAGTACACTAGCGGGAGGGTTGTACAATGAGCAGTTCTTC. It specifies CASSTLAGGLYNEQFF.

The chain has TRBV5-1 and TRBJ2-7, with a tentative D call TRBD2 (7 bases). Trimming shortened V by 0 bases and J by 3 bases, and 16 bases separated the two germline ends. CDR3 size: 16 residues. In germline, CDR1 is SGHRS, CDR2 YFSETQ. The CDR3 DNA is TGCGCCAGCAGCTTGGCCGGCGGGGGCCCTCTCTACGAGCAGTACTTC. Protein sequence: CASSLAGGGPLYEQYF.

This rearrangement joins TRBV5-1 to TRBJ1-6, with D uncertain. Germline CDR1 reads SGHRS; CDR2 reads YFSETQ. The germline V and J ends were trimmed by 2 bases and 5 bases, with 8 bases remaining between them. CDR3 size: 14 residues. The CDR3 bases are TGCGCCAGCAGCTTCCCCGACCATAATTCACCCCTCCACTTT. Encoded protein: CASSFPDHNSPLHF.